This TCR beta chain is drawn from a study of CD8 T cells in Susac syndrome. Reverse transcription of about 0.5 to 1 ug RNA was performed with random hexamers. TCRdb independently ran MiXCR on the immunoSEQ multiplex PCR reads; one entry per CDR3 protein. Among about 77,000 distinct CDR3 sequences, 90% to 95% were seen once, and the ten largest hold 0.4% to 0.55%. Sequencing of TCR beta covered CD8+ and CD4+ T cells obtained from blood. CDR3 length: 16 amino acids. Trimming took 0 bases from V and 6 from J, leaving 17 bases between them. Germline V gene data show CDR1 as MNHEY and CDR2 as SMNVEV (reference sequence).

This TCR came from a human donor with Susac syndrome. Sequences were obtained from CD4+ T cells from PBMCs. The V and J genes are TRBV27 and TRBJ2-5; TRBD1 is a possible D gene (6 bases). DNA for the CDR3: TGTGCCAGCAGTTTATCAGGGGGTCCGGGCCGGAAGACCCAGTACTTC. It translates to CASSLSGGPGRKTQYF.